This TCR beta chain appears in the sequencing data of a study of Ad26.COV2.S vaccination and SARS-CoV-2 variants. Study summary: Recipients of Ad26.COV2.S got it intramuscularly, once or twice 56 days apart.

Details on this clone: The antigen remains unidentified.

Assay: immunoSEQ multiplex PCR; the TCRdb copy retains only in-frame clones and omits some. The table has around 300,000 clones, approximately 86% seen once; the top ten hold about 11%. The V gene's germline CDR1 is SGHVS and CDR2 FQNEAQ. This CDR3 is 14 amino acids long. V gave up 2 bases and J gave up 7 bases, with 9 bases separating them. General study findings and limits: Quantification of TCR breadth and depth may have yielded underestimates of total T cell responses.

Treatment defined: approximately 18 received Ad26.COV2.S at low or high dose, single or two shots; five or six received placebo; per-sample allocation not given. Sampling was performed 63 days after the first vaccine or placebo injection. This person who donated was an adult of 18-55 years in Boston. SARS-CoV-2 spike from the Wuhan strain was encoded by the vaccine, an Ad26 vector. The sequencing here drew on peripheral blood, taken in a trial of Ad26.COV2.S vaccine versus placebo. The chain is built from TRBV7-8 and TRBJ1-6, with D hard to call. The receptor was isolated from a person between 18 and 60 years old who received the Ad26.COV2.S COVID-19 vaccine or a placebo. CDR3 in amino acids: CASSLPSKNSPLHF. The CDR3 DNA follows: TGTGCCAGCAGCTTACCCTCGAAGAATTCACCCCTCCACTTT.